This T cell receptor beta chain emerged from a study of T cell responses to AZD1222 COVID-19 vaccine. The method was immunoSEQ multiplex PCR; TCRdb's version includes in-frame clones alone and lacks a portion of them. This table holds 150,000 to 200,000 clones, around 92% found once. CDR1 and CDR2 from the germline V gene are SGHVS and FQNEAQ. V was shortened by 0 bases and J by 5 bases, with 7 bases between the two germline ends. The CDR3 covers 13 residues. This receptor was identified in an adult who received the AZD1222 COVID-19 vaccine. The starting material was peripheral blood, obtained 28 days after the second AZD1222 dose. The genes are TRBV7-8 and TRBJ2-5; no clear D. The CDR3 is CASSLAGWETQYF. The CDR3 coding sequence is TGTGCCAGCAGCTTAGCCGGGTGGGAGACCCAGTACTTC.